A single sample gave rise to the 24 T cell receptor beta chains below, sequenced in a study of beta chain features in type 1 diabetes. General study findings and limits: Among all four CD4+ subsets, Type 1 diabetes patients had TCRB CDR3s that were moderately but significantly shorter.

Expressed TCRB transcripts got sequenced, as all isolated RNA was reverse transcribed. Clones were sequenced by immunoSEQ multiplex PCR, and TCRdb holds only the in-frame ones, with some missing. The sample lists around 160,000 clones; roughly 60% were seen once. Their target antigens are unknown. What was sequenced was naive CD4+ T cells from blood. These receptors all come from a man aged 30-40 years with type 1 diabetes.

This clone was seen more than once but under ten times. V is TRBV5-6 and J is TRBJ2-5, with D perhaps TRBD1 (6 bases). From germline, CDR1 is SGHDT and CDR2 YYEEEE. The CDR3 loop spans 18 amino acids. V was cut by 2 bases and J by 0 bases, with 20 bases left in between. The CDR3 region has the DNA TGTGCCAGCAGCTTTGGGACAAGGCCCCTTCCGTACCAAGAGACCCAGTACTTC. Its protein product is CASSFGTRPLPYQETQYF.

The chain uses TRBV4-3 and TRBJ1-2; D may be TRBD1 (6 bases). Trimming took off 0 bases at V and 7 bases at J, with 21 bases between the two ends. The CDR3 covers 17 residues. CDR1 is LGHNA and CDR2 is YSLEER in the germline V gene. The CDR3 loop reads CASSQEILTGHGTGYTF. The CDR3 nucleotides read TGCGCCAGCAGCCAAGAGATCCTAACAGGGCACGGAACTGGCTACACCTTC.

The chain uses TRBV7-2 and TRBJ2-3; weak D call: TRBD2 (5 bases). The CDR3 is 16 amino acids. Germline CDR1 and CDR2: SGHTA and FQGNSA. Trimming removed 5 bases from V and 6 bases from J, with 21 bases in between. The CDR3 is CASSGAPPGRGDTQYF. CDR3 DNA sequence: TGTGCCAGCAGCGGTGCCCCCCCGGGGAGAGGTGATACGCAGTATTTT.

J is TRBJ2-1 and V is TRBV25-1; 9 positions match TRBD1. Per the germline V gene, CDR1 is MGHDK and CDR2 is SYGVNS. V lost 6 bases, J lost 6 bases, and 9 bases stayed unmatched. This CDR3 has 15 residues. CDR3 in DNA: TGTGCCAGCAGCAGACCGGGACAGGGTATCAATGAGCAGTTCTTC. This encodes CASSRPGQGINEQFF.

The gene calls are TRBV18 and TRBJ2-7; TRBD1 agrees at 8 bases. The junction had 7 bases not matched to a gene; V was cut back by 3 bases and J by 3 bases. The CDR3 length is 15 residues. The germline V gene encodes CDR1 KGHSH and CDR2 LQKENI. The CDR3 sequence: CASSPLDRGGYEQYF. CDR3 DNA: TGTGCCAGCTCACCCCTAGACAGGGGAGGCTACGAGCAGTACTTC.

The sample holds a few counts of this clone. The V gene is TRBV10-3, the J gene TRBJ2-2; perhaps TRBD2 as D (5 bases). This CDR3 spans 15 amino acids. Trimming stripped 4 bases from V and 4 bases from J, with 13 bases between. Looked up from germline, CDR1 is ENHRY and CDR2 is SYGVKD. This chain's CDR3 is CAISAYGLITGELFF. The CDR3 DNA follows: TGTGCCATCAGTGCCTACGGACTTATCACCGGGGAGCTGTTTTTT.

CDR3 loop: CASSPGQGRYEQYF. CDR3 nucleotide sequence: TGTGCCAGCAGCCCTGGACAGGGCCGCTACGAGCAGTACTTC. The V and J genes are TRBV7-9 and TRBJ2-7; 8 nucleotides match TRBD1. The germline gives CDR1 SEHNR, CDR2 FQNEAQ (reference sequence). CDR3 length equals 14 residues. Germline trimming cut 5 bases from V and 3 bases from J; bases unmatched to any gene: 6. The complete variable domain, with remaining parts taken from reference TRBV7-9 and TRBJ2-7, reads DTGVSQNPRHKITKRGQNVTFRCDPISEHNRLYWYRQTLGQGPEFLTYFQNEAQLEKSRLLSDRFSAERPKGSFSTLEIQRTEQGDSAMYLCASSPGQGRYEQYFGPGTRLTVT.

Only one count was recorded for this clone. One junction end disagrees with the germline gene, perhaps due to a read error. The rearrangement links TRBV7-2 to TRBJ2-1; D is undetermined. The germline gives CDR1 SGHTA, CDR2 FQGNSA. The CDR3 totals 11 residues. The CDR3 DNA is TGTGCCAGCAGCTCCAACAATGAGCAGTTCTTC. Translating it yields CASSSNNEQFF.

This clone was counted between two and nine times. The rearrangement links TRBV7-2 to TRBJ2-1, with TRBD1 matching over 7 bases. V dropped 0 bases and J dropped 4; count of bases not matched to a gene: 6. Germline V CDR1 and CDR2: SGHTA, FQGNSA. This CDR3 has 16 amino acids. This chain's CDR3 is CASSLALSGGYNEQFF. The CDR3 DNA reads TGTGCCAGCAGCTTAGCGCTGTCAGGGGGATACAATGAGCAGTTCTTC. Using reference TRBV7-2 and TRBJ2-1 for the parts outside the CDR3, the full variable domain is GAGVSQSPSNKVTEKGKDVELRCDPISGHTALYWYRQSLGQGLEFLIYFQGNSAPDKSGLPSDRFSAERTGGSVSTLTIQRTQQEDSAVYLCASSLALSGGYNEQFFGPGTRLTVL.

The chain links TRBV29-1 to TRBJ1-2, with D unclear. CDR3 length: 17 amino acids. CDR1 is SQVTM, CDR2 ANQGSEA, per germline. The V and J ends lost 0 bases and 2 bases respectively, with 19 bases between them. The CDR3 nucleotides are TGCAGCGTTGAAGATCCGGCGTTCTTTTGGGTCAACTATGGCTACACCTTC. Its translation: CSVEDPAFFWVNYGYTF. Combining the CDR3 with reference TRBV29-1 and TRBJ1-2 gives the whole variable domain SAVISQKPSRDICQRGTSLTIQCQVDSQVTMMFWYRQQPGQSLTLIATANQGSEATYESGFVIDKFPISRPNLTFSTLTVSNMSPEDSSIYLCSVEDPAFFWVNYGYTFGSGTRLTVV.

The V and J genes are TRBV7-2 and TRBJ2-4, with D tentatively TRBD2 (5 bases). Looked up from germline, CDR1 is SGHTA and CDR2 is FQGNSA. The CDR3 is 13 residues long. Deletions cut 1 base from V and 10 bases from J, with 11 bases between. The CDR3 sequence: CASSLVNGKIQYF. The CDR3 DNA reads as TGTGCCAGCAGCTTAGTTAACGGGAAAATTCAGTACTTC.

The rearrangement uses TRBV29-1 and TRBJ2-5; D perhaps matches TRBD1 (5 bases). CDR3 size: 10 residues. The V gene's germline CDR1 is SQVTM and CDR2 ANQGSEA. V was trimmed by 6 bases and J by 4 bases, leaving 6 bases between them. The CDR3 nucleotides read TGCAGCGTAACAGGAGAGACCCAGTACTTC. Its translation: CSVTGETQYF.

This clone was detected only a few times. CDR3 coding DNA: TGCGCCAGCAGCTCCTGGGACAGGGGTTCCTACGAGCAGTACTTC. Its translation: CASSSWDRGSYEQYF. This rearrangement joins TRBV4-3 to TRBJ2-7; 10 bases align to TRBD1. The CDR3 totals 15 residues. The V gene's germline CDR1 is LGHNA and CDR2 YSLEER. V lost 5 bases, J lost 1 base, and 5 bases stayed unmatched.

This clone has just a few counts. This rearrangement joins TRBV27 to TRBJ2-7, with D possibly called TRBD1 or TRBD2 (5 bases each). The CDR3 loop spans 14 amino acids. The germline CDR1 and CDR2 sequences are MNHEY and SMNVEV (reference sequence). V was trimmed by 6 bases and J by 0 bases, leaving 12 bases between them. The chain's CDR3 is CASRGRIASYEQYF. DNA of the CDR3: TGTGCCAGCAGGGGACGGATAGCCTCCTACGAGCAGTACTTC.

V and J are TRBV7-2 and TRBJ2-5; TRBD2 matches 14 bases. CDR1 is SGHTA and CDR2 is FQGNSA in the germline V gene. This CDR3 is 15 amino acids long. J gave up 4 bases and V 5 bases, and 3 bases lay outside the gene matches. The CDR3 bases are TGTGCCAGCAGCCCCGGACTAGCGGGGGGAGAGACCCAGTACTTC. It is translated as CASSPGLAGGETQYF.

The CDR3 loop reads CATSSLADSPLHF. The CDR3 DNA reads as TGTGCCACCAGCAGTCTAGCCGATTCACCCCTCCACTTT. The gene calls are TRBV15 and TRBJ1-6, with D unresolved. The CDR3 totals 13 residues. Looked up from germline, CDR1 is LNHNV and CDR2 is YYDKDF (reference sequence). Between the trimmed V and J ends, which lost 3 bases and 8 bases, there was a span of 8 bases.

This chain's CDR3 is CASSILAGGLTDTQYF. The CDR3 coding sequence is TGTGCCAGTAGTATACTAGCGGGGGGGCTTACAGATACGCAGTATTTT. This sequence joins TRBV19 and TRBJ2-3; 12 bases are a match to TRBD2. Germline values: CDR1 LNHDA, CDR2 SQIVND (reference sequence). There are 16 residues in the CDR3. The ends lost 2 bases at V and 3 bases at J; junction bases unmatched: 3.

This clone was observed a few times. The J gene is TRBJ2-1, the V gene TRBV29-1; D is unresolved. The CDR3 has 11 amino acids. CDR1 is SQVTM, CDR2 ANQGSEA, per germline. V was trimmed by 7 bases and J by 5 bases, leaving 9 bases between them. The CDR3 sequence: CSARPDNEQFF. The CDR3 region has the DNA TGCAGCGCTCGACCCGACAATGAGCAGTTCTTC.

In this sample, this clone turned up a few times. The rearrangement links TRBV30 to TRBJ1-2; D is ambiguous. This CDR3 region has 14 residues. The germline V gene encodes CDR1 GTSNPN and CDR2 SVGIG (reference sequence). The V end lost 1 base, the J end lost 4 bases, and 13 bases lay between the germline ends. CDR3 sequence (DNA): TGTGCCTGGAGTGAAAGGGATGGAGGCTATGGCTACACCTTC. Residues: CAWSERDGGYGYTF.

The J gene is TRBJ1-1, the V gene TRBV18; 7 nucleotides agree with TRBD1. With V trimmed by 1 base and J by 1 base, 0 bases remained unmatched. Per germline, CDR1 KGHSH and CDR2 LQKENI. This CDR3 region has 14 residues. In DNA, the CDR3 is TGTGCCAGCTCACCACAGGGGGCGAACACTGAAGCTTTCTTT. Residues: CASSPQGANTEAFF.

The V call is TRBV15, the J call TRBJ2-3; D is undetermined. The germline V and J ends were trimmed by 5 bases and 1 base, with 10 bases remaining between them. This CDR3 has 14 amino acids. Per the germline V gene, CDR1 is LNHNV and CDR2 is YYDKDF (reference sequence). For the CDR3, the DNA is TGTGCCACCAGCTGGCAGGTGGGCACAGATACGCAGTATTTT. It yields the protein CATSWQVGTDTQYF.

V and J are TRBV6-1 and TRBJ1-4; tentative D call: TRBD1 (5 bases). The CDR3 has 17 residues. The germline gives CDR1 MNHNS, CDR2 SASEGT. The V end was cut by 3 bases, the J end by 2 bases, with 16 bases between. DNA for the CDR3: TGTGCCAGCAGTGATCACCAGGGCGGCAAGACTAATGAAAAACTGTTTTTT. It is translated as CASSDHQGGKTNEKLFF.

The rearrangement links TRBV27 to TRBJ2-1; D perhaps matches TRBD2 (6 bases). The V gene's germline CDR1 is MNHEY and CDR2 SMNVEV (reference sequence). Trimming pared 0 bases from V and 5 bases from J, leaving 11 bases between. This CDR3 has 15 residues. The CDR3 loop is CASSLSWTNNNEQFF. The CDR3 DNA sequence: TGTGCCAGCAGTTTATCGTGGACTAATAACAATGAGCAGTTCTTC.

This clone has only a few counts. This chain uses TRBV5-1 with TRBJ2-3; 12 bases are a match to TRBD2. The CDR3 spans 16 residues. CDR1 SGHRS and CDR2 YFSETQ come from the germline V gene. Germline trimming cut 4 bases from V and 2 bases from J; bases unmatched to any gene: 5. CDR3 nucleotide sequence: TGCGCCAGCAGCCGTGGACTAGCGGGGTCCACAGATACGCAGTATTTT. This sequence encodes CASSRGLAGSTDTQYF.